A single sample gave rise to the 17 T cell receptor beta chains below, sequenced in a study of blood T cells in healthy people across ages. With a J-beta primer mix and a sample-barcoded 5' primer, a second PCR ran about 7 to 12 cycles. TCRdb reanalysed the 5' RACE reads using MiXCR and keeps one entry per CDR3 protein. The repertoire has about 750,000 distinct CDR3 sequences, roughly 50% of them found once; the top ten carry approximately 40%. What was sequenced was blood. All receptors derive from a man older than 75 in good health.

This clonotype occurred a few times. CDR3 sequence: CSTTTGQGLKNIQYF. The CDR3 DNA reads as TGCAGCACCACCACGGGACAGGGGCTCAAAAACATTCAGTACTTC. This sequence joins TRBV29-1 and TRBJ2-4; TRBD1 aligns across 10 bases. The germline CDR1 and CDR2 sequences are SQVTM and ANQGSEA. The V gene end was trimmed by 8 bases and the J gene end by 3 bases; junction bases not matched to a gene: 10. The length of the CDR3 is 15 residues.

The chain links TRBV7-2 to TRBJ1-2, with 8 bases fitting TRBD1. Germline V lookup: CDR1 SGHTA, CDR2 FQGNSA. This CDR3 has 14 residues. V dropped 5 bases and J dropped 7; count of bases not matched to a gene: 9. For the CDR3, the DNA is TGTGCCAGCAGCGTACCAGGGGGCATCGGTGGCTACACCTTC. This translates into CASSVPGGIGGYTF.

This clonotype occurred a few times. The chain is built from TRBV5-6 and TRBJ2-3, with 14 bases matching TRBD2. In germline, CDR1 is SGHDT, CDR2 YYEEEE. Germline trimming cut 3 bases from V and 14 bases from J; bases unmatched to any gene: 17. CDR3 length: 17 residues. CDR3 DNA sequence: TGTGCCAGCAGCTCTATGACTAGCGGGAGGGCGCACAGATACGCGTATTTT. Translation gives CASSSMTSGRAHRYAYF.

The genes are TRBV7-9 and TRBJ2-5, with D unresolved. CDR3 length: 15 amino acids. Germline CDR1 SEHNR, CDR2 FQNEAQ (reference sequence). Trimming shortened V by 1 base and J by 4 bases, and 13 bases separated the two germline ends. The CDR3 nucleotides are TGTGCCAGCAGCTTAGAAGATAGGACCGGAGAGACCCAGTACTTC. It codes for CASSLEDRTGETQYF.

This clonotype was seen a few times. The chain recombines TRBV10-3 with TRBJ1-2, with a possible D match to TRBD1 (5 bases). CDR3 size: 14 residues. Trimming removed 4 bases from V and 2 bases from J, with 11 bases in between. Germline CDR1 reads ENHRY; CDR2 reads SYGVKD. CDR3 bases: TGTGCCATCAGTGGCGCCGGGGCAAACTATGGCTACACCTTC. Protein sequence: CAISGAGANYGYTF.

The V gene is TRBV9, the J gene TRBJ2-3, with D possibly being TRBD2 (5 bases). V lost 1 base, J lost 0 bases, and 9 bases lay in between. This CDR3 contains 15 residues. Germline V gene sequence: CDR1 SGDLS, CDR2 YYNGEE. This CDR3 reads CASSVQAESTDTQYF. The CDR3 DNA reads as TGTGCCAGCAGCGTACAAGCGGAGAGCACAGATACGCAGTATTTT.

The CDR3: CASSLSPSSGVMEETQYF. The CDR3 DNA reads TGCGCCAGCAGCTTGTCCCCATCTAGCGGGGTTATGGAAGAGACCCAGTACTTC. The V gene is TRBV5-1, the J gene TRBJ2-5; 9 nucleotides agree with TRBD2. The length of the CDR3 is 18 residues. Germline loops: CDR1 SGHRS, CDR2 YFSETQ. V shed 1 base, J shed 3 bases, and the junction held 13 bases outside the gene matches.

The V gene is TRBV7-9, the J gene TRBJ1-1, with unresolved D. The CDR3 sequence is 13 residues long. The V end lost 5 bases, the J end lost 2 bases, and 9 bases lay between the germline ends. Germline-derived CDR1 and CDR2 are SEHNR and FQNEAQ (reference sequence). The CDR3 nucleotides are TGTGCCAGCAGCCCAGATGGAAACACTGAAGCTTTCTTT. Protein sequence: CASSPDGNTEAFF. The complete variable domain, with remaining parts taken from reference TRBV7-9 and TRBJ1-1, reads DTGVSQNPRHKITKRGQNVTFRCDPISEHNRLYWYRQTLGQGPEFLTYFQNEAQLEKSRLLSDRFSAERPKGSFSTLEIQRTEQGDSAMYLCASSPDGNTEAFFGQGTRLTVV.

This clonotype showed up just a few times. This chain joins TRBV3-1 and TRBJ2-7; D might be TRBD2 (6 bases). Germline V gene sequence: CDR1 LGHDT, CDR2 YNNKEL (reference sequence). Trimming shortened V by 0 bases and J by 6 bases, and 15 bases separated the two germline ends. This CDR3 has 15 residues. The CDR3, as DNA: TGTGCCAGCAGCCAAGATGTGCGGGATAGGGGCGAGCAGTACTTC. Its translation is CASSQDVRDRGEQYF.

The chain employs TRBV20-1 and TRBJ1-1, with TRBD1 identical over 7 bases. Trimming cost V 4 bases and J 4 bases; bases outside gene matches: 3. Germline V lookup: CDR1 DFQATT, CDR2 SNEGSKA (reference sequence). The CDR3 runs 12 residues. The CDR3 loop reads CSATRGSTEAFF. In DNA, the CDR3 is TGCAGTGCTACCAGGGGGAGCACTGAAGCTTTCTTT.

The V gene is TRBV3-1, the J gene TRBJ1-2; D gene ambiguous. Germline V lookup: CDR1 LGHDT, CDR2 YNNKEL (reference sequence). This CDR3 comprises 14 residues. V was clipped by 1 base and J by 0 bases, with 6 bases between them. In nucleotides, the CDR3 is TGTGCCAGCAGCCAAGGGCGGACTAACTATGGCTACACCTTC. Encoded protein: CASSQGRTNYGYTF.

This clonotype came up a few times. The chain has TRBV20-1 and TRBJ2-1; tentatively, D is TRBD1 (6 bases). The CDR3 is made up of 17 amino acids. The V gene's germline CDR1 is DFQATT and CDR2 SNEGSKA (reference sequence). The V end was cut by 5 bases, the J end by 2 bases, with 22 bases between. CDR3 in amino acids: CSADRDTSQYPYNEQFF. CDR3 DNA: TGCAGTGCTGACCGGGACACCTCGCAGTACCCCTACAATGAGCAGTTCTTC.

J is TRBJ2-2 and V is TRBV29-1; D is possibly TRBD1 (6 bases). The length of the CDR3 is 13 residues. Trimming removed 8 bases from V and 3 bases from J, with 13 bases in between. Germline V gene data show CDR1 as SQVTM and CDR2 as ANQGSEA. In DNA form, the CDR3 reads TGCAGCACCTATTCAGGGGACACCGGGGAGCTGTTTTTT. Its translation: CSTYSGDTGELFF.

The CDR3 spells CSAPIGSLDEQFF. The CDR3 DNA sequence: TGCAGTGCTCCGATCGGGAGCCTTGATGAGCAGTTCTTC. This sequence joins TRBV20-1 and TRBJ2-1, with D maybe TRBD2 (6 bases). Germline assignment: CDR1 DFQATT and CDR2 SNEGSKA (reference sequence). The ends were cut back, 5 bases at V and 8 bases at J, with 16 bases in the middle. The CDR3 is made up of 13 amino acids.

V and J are TRBV20-1 and TRBJ1-1; maybe TRBD1 (5 bases). The CDR3 contains 15 residues. V shed 2 bases and J shed 1 base, with 14 bases lying between them. The germline V gene has CDR1 DFQATT and CDR2 SNEGSKA (reference sequence). The DNA of the CDR3 is TGCAGTGCTAGACCGACGGGACGGAGGAACACTGAAGCTTTCTTT. This encodes CSARPTGRRNTEAFF.

The V and J genes are TRBV7-8 and TRBJ2-7, with 8 positions matching TRBD2. With 7 bases clipped from V and 6 bases from J, the junction kept 8 bases outside the gene matches. CDR1 SGHVS and CDR2 FQNEAQ come from the germline V gene. This CDR3 has 13 amino acids. CDR3 sequence reads: CASTGELAAEQYF. The CDR3 DNA reads TGTGCCAGCACCGGGGAACTAGCGGCCGAGCAGTACTTC. Looking up the rest from reference TRBV7-8 and TRBJ2-7 gives the full variable domain: GAGVSQSPRYKVAKRGQDVALRCDPISGHVSLFWYQQALGQGPEFLTYFQNEAQLDKSGLPSDRFFAERPEGSVSTLKIQRTQQEDSAVYLCASTGELAAEQYFGPGTRLTVT.

This chain joins TRBV18 and TRBJ1-6; possibly TRBD1 for D (5 bases). The CDR3 runs to 15 residues. The V gene's germline CDR1 is KGHSH and CDR2 LQKENI. V was pared by 6 bases and J by 10 bases, with 19 bases between. The CDR3 is CASSPEGGARSPLHF. Written as DNA, the CDR3 is TGTGCCAGCTCCCCGGAGGGAGGGGCACGATCACCCCTCCACTTT.